This T cell receptor beta chain is drawn from a study of neurological immune-mediated disorders. Germline CDR1 SGHRS, CDR2 YFSETQ. The CDR3 is made up of 16 amino acids. V shed 0 bases, J shed 3 bases, and the junction held 7 bases outside the gene matches. This clonotype was seen at least ten times. TCRdb processed the 5' RACE reads anew with MiXCR; each CDR3 protein has one entry. The data hold about 88,000 distinct CDR3 sequences, with 3.5% to 4% observed a single time. The J gene is TRBJ2-3, the V gene TRBV5-1; TRBD2 aligns across 7 bases. Sequencing was performed on PBMCs. The TCR comes from a woman between 18 and 29 years old with multiple sclerosis. CDR3 protein: CASSLVESGMTDTQYF. Written as DNA, the CDR3 is TGCGCCAGCAGCTTGGTTGAGAGCGGGATGACAGATACGCAGTATTTT.